This record covers a single T cell receptor (beta chain). This specimen belongs to a study of blood T cell repertoires in COVID-19. Germline CDR1 and CDR2: MNHEY and SVGAGI. Between the trimmed V and J ends, which lost 6 bases and 1 base, there was a span of 12 bases. CDR3 length equals 14 residues. Per the study methods: Scientists estimated how many nucleated cells there were by amplifying reference gene primers. Sequencing was performed with immunoSEQ multiplex PCR; in TCRdb, only in-frame clones are kept and a portion is missing. The D gene and trimming were derived from the DNA, and the V and J assignments and clone size from that table. The sample comprises hundreds of thousands of clones, about 84% of which are singletons, and 3.5% to 5.5% rests with the top ten. All enrollees were roughly 18 to 100 years old and from about two dozen US areas. Participants' own reports of clinical history determined their cohort assignment.

The receptor was derived from a man between 25 and 39 years old with acute COVID-19. The chain carries TRBV6-5 and TRBJ1-1; a possible D gene is TRBD1 (6 bases). Sequencing was done on a sample of PBMCs or T cells enriched from blood (not recorded which). The CDR3 protein is CASRLQGGNTEAFF. DNA for the CDR3: TGTGCCAGCAGGCTACAGGGTGGGAACACTGAAGCTTTCTTT.